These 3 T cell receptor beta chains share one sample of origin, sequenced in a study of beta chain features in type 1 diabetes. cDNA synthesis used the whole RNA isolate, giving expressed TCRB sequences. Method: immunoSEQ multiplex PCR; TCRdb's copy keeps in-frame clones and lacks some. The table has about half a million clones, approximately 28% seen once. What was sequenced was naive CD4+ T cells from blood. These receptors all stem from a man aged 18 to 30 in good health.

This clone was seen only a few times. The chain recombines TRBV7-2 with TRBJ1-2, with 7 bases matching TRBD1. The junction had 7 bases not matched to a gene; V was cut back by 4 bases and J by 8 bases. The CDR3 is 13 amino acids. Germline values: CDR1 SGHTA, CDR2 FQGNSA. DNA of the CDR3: TGTGCCAGCAGCTCTACAGGGGTATTCGGCTACACCTTC. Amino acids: CASSSTGVFGYTF.

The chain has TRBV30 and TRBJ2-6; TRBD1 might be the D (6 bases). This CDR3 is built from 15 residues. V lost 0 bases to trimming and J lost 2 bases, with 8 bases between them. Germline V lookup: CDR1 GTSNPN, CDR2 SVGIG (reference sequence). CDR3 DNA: TGTGCCTGGAGTGTGGGGGCGACTGGGGCCAACGTCCTGACTTTC. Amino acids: CAWSVGATGANVLTF.

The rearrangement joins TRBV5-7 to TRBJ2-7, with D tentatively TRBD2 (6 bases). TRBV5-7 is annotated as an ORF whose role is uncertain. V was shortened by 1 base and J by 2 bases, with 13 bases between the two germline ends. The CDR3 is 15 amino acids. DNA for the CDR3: TGTGCCAGCAGCTTGTGGCGGGACTGGACCTACGAGCAGTACTTC. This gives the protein CASSLWRDWTYEQYF.